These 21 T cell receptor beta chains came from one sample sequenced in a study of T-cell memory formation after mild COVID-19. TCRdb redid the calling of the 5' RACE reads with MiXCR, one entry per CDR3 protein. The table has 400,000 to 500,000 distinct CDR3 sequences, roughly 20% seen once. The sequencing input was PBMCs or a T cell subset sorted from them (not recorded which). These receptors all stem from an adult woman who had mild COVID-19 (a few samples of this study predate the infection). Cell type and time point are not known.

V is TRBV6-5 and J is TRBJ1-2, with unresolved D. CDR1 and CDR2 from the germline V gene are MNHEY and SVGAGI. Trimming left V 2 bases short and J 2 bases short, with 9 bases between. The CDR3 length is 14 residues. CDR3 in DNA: TGTGCCAGCAGTTACGATGCCCTCAACTATGGCTACACCTTC. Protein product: CASSYDALNYGYTF.

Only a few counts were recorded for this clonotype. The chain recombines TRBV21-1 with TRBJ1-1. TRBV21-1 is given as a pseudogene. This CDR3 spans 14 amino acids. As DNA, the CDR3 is TGTGCCAGCAGCTTACAGCTCCTGAACACTGAAGCTTTCTTT. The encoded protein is CASSLQLLNTEAFF.

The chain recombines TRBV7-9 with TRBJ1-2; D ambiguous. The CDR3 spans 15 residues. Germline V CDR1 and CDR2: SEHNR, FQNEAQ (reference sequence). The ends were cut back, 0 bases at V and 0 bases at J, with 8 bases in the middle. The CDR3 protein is CASSLAARSNYGYTF. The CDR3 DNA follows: TGTGCCAGCAGCTTAGCGGCCCGGTCTAACTATGGCTACACCTTC.

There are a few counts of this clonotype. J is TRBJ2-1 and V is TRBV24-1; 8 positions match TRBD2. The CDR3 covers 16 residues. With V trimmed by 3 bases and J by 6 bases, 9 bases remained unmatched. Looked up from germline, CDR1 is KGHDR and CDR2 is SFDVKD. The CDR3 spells CATSDVGTRTLNEQFF. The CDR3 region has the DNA TGTGCCACCAGTGATGTGGGGACTAGGACCCTCAATGAGCAGTTCTTC.

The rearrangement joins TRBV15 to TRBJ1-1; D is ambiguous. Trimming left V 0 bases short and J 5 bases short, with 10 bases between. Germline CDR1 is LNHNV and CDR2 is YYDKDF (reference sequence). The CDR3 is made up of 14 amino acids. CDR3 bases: TGTGCCACCAGCAGAGATATAGGGTTTACTGAAGCTTTCTTT. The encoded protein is CATSRDIGFTEAFF.

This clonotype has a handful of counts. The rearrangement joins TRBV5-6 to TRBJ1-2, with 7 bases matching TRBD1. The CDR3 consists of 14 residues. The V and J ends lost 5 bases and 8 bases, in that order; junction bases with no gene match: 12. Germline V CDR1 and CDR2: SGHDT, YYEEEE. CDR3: CASRETGKRRGYTF. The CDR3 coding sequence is TGTGCCAGCAGGGAGACAGGGAAACGCCGCGGCTACACCTTC.

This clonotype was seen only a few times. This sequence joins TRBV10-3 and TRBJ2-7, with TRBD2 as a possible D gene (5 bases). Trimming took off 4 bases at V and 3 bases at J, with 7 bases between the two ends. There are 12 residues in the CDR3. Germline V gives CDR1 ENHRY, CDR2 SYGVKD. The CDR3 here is CAISVGDYEQYF. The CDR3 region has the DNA TGTGCCATCAGTGTGGGAGACTACGAGCAGTACTTC.

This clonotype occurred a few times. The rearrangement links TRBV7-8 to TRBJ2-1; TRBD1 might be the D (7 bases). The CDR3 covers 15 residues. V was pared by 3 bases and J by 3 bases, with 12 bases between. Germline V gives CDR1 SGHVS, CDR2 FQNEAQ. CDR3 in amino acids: CASSLGGQFYNEQFF. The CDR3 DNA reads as TGTGCCAGCAGCTTGGGGGGACAGTTCTACAATGAGCAGTTCTTC.

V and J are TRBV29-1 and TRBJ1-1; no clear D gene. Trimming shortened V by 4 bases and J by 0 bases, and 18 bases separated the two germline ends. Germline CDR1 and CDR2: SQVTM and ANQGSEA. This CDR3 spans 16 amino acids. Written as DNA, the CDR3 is TGCAGCGTTGCTTTGGCAGGCAGCCTCATGAACACTGAAGCTTTCTTT. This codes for CSVALAGSLMNTEAFF.

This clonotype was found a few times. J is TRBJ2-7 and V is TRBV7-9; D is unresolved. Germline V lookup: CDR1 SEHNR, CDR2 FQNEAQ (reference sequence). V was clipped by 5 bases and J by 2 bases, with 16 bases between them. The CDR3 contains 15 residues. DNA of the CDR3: TGTGCCAGCAGCCGCGAAATCGGCAGAGCCTACGAGCAGTACTTC. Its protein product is CASSREIGRAYEQYF.

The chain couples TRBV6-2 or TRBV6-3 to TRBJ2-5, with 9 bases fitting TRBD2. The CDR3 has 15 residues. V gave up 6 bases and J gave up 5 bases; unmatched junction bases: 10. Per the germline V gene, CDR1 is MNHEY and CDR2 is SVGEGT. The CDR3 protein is CASSNLAGEWETQYF. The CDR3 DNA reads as TGTGCCAGCAGCAATTTAGCGGGAGAATGGGAGACCCAGTACTTC.

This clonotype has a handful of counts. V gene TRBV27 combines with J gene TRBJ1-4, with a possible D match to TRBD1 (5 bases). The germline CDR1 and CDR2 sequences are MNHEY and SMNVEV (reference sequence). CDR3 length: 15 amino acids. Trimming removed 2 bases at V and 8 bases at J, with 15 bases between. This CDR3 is CASSLAGGTGEKLFF. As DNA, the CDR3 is TGTGCCAGCAGTTTAGCGGGGGGGACCGGCGAAAAACTGTTTTTT.

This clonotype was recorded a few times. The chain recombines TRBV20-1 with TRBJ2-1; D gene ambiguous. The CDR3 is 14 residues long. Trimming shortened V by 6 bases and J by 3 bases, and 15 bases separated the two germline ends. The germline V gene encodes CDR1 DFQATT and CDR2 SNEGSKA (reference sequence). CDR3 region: CSAFSTDLYNEQFF. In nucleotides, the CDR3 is TGCAGTGCCTTCTCCACTGACCTCTACAATGAGCAGTTCTTC.

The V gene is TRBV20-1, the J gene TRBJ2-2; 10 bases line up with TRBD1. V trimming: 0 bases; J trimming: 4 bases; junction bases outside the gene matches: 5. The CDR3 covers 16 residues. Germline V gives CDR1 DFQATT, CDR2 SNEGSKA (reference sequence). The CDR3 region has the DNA TGCAGTGCTAGAGATCCGGGACAGGGGCCCACCGGGGAGCTGTTTTTT. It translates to CSARDPGQGPTGELFF.

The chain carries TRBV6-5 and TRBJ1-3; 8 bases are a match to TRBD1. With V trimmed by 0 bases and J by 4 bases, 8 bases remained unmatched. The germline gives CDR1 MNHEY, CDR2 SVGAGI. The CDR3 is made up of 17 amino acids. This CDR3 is CASSYSRTGSGGNTIYF. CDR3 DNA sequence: TGTGCCAGCAGTTACTCGCGGACAGGGAGCGGCGGAAACACCATATATTTT.

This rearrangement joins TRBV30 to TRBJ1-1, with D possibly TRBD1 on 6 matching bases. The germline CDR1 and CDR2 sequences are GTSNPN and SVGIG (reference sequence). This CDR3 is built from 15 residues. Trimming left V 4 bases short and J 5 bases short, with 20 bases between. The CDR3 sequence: CAWTTRGARRTEAFF. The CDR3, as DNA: TGTGCCTGGACCACACGGGGGGCGCGGAGAACTGAAGCTTTCTTT.

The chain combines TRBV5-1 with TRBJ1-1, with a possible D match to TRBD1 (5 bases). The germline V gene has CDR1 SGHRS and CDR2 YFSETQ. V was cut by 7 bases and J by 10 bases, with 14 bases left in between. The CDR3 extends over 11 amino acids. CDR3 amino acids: CASHWGRRAFF. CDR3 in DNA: TGCGCCAGCCATTGGGGCCGTCGAGCTTTCTTT.

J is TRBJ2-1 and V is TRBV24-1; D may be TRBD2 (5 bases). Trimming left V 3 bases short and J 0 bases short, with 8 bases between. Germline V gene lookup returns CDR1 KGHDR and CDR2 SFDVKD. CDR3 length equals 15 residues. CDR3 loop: CATSDIAPSYNEQFF. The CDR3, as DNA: TGTGCCACCAGTGATATAGCGCCCTCCTACAATGAGCAGTTCTTC.

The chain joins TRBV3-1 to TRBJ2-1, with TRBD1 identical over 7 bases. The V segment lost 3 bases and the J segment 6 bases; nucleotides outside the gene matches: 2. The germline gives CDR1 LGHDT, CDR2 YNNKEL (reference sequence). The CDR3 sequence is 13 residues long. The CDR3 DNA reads TGTGCCAGCAGCCACCGACAGGGCAATGAGCAGTTCTTC. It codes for CASSHRQGNEQFF.

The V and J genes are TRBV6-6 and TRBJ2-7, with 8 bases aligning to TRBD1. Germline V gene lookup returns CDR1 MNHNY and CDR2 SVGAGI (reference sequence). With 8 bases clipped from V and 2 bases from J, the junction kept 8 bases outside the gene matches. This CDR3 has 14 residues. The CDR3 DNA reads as TGTGCCAGCCATAGACAGGGGAGCACCTACGAGCAGTACTTC. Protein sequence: CASHRQGSTYEQYF.

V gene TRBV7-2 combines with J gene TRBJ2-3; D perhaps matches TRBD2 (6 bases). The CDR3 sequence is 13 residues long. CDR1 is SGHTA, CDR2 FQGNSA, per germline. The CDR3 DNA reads TGTGCTACAAGTAGCGGTCCCACAGATACGCAGTATTTT. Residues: CATSSGPTDTQYF.